This T cell receptor (beta chain) appears in the sequencing data of a study of T-cell reconstitution after alpha-beta-depleted transplantation in children. This CDR3 has 13 amino acids. The germline gives CDR1 SGHTA, CDR2 FQGNSA. The ends lost 4 bases at V and 7 bases at J; junction bases unmatched: 6. During its preparation, the TCRbeta library received unique molecular identifiers. TCRdb reprocessed the PCR reads via MiXCR and lists one record per CDR3 protein. The table shows approximately 520,000 distinct CDR3 sequences, with 32% occurring only once. Source: PBMCs from the stem cell graft donor, taken from the stem cell graft. This chain connects TRBV7-2 to TRBJ1-2; the match to TRBD1 covers 7 bases. The TCR sequence derives from a human donor who donated a stem cell graft to a child with aplastic anemia. CDR3 sequence (DNA): TGTGCCAGCAGCTCCAGGGGGTTCGGTGGCTACACCTTC. Its protein product is CASSSRGFGGYTF.